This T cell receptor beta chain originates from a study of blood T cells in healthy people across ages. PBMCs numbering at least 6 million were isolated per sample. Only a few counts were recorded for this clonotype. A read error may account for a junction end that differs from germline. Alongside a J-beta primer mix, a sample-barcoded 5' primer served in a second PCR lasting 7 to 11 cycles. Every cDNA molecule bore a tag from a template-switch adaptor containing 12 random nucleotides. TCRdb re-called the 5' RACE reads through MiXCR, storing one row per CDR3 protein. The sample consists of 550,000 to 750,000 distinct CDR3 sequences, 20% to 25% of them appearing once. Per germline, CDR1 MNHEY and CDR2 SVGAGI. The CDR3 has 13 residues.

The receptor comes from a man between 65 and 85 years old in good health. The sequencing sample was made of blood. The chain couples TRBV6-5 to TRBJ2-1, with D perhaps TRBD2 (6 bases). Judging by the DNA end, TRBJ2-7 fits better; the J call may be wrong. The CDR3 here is CANSYSGGYEQYF. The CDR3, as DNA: TGTGCCAACAGTTACTCCGGGGGCTACGAGCAGTACTTC.